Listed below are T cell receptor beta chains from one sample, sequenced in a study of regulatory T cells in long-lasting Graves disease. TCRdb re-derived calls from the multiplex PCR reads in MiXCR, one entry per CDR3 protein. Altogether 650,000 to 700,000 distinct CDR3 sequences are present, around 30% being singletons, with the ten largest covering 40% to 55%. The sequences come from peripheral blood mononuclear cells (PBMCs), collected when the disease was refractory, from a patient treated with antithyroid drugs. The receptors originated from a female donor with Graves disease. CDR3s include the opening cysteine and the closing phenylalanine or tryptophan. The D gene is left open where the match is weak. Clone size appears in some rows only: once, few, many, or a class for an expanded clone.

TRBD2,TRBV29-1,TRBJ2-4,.,TGCAGCGTAGACGGACTAGCGGGAGCCAAAAACATTCAGTACTTC,CSVDGLAGAKNIQYF
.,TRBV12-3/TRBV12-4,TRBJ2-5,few,TGTGCCAGCAGTTTGAATTGGGGGCTAGTGGAGACCCAGTACTTC,CASSLNWGLVETQYF
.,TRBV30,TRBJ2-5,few,TGTGCCTGGAGTGTACTCGCGGGAAGGGAGACCCAGTACTTC,CAWSVLAGRETQYF
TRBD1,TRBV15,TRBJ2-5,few,TGTGCCACCAGCCTAGAGACAGGGAAAGAGACCCAGTACTTC,CATSLETGKETQYF
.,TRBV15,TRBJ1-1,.,TGTGCCACCAGCAGAGACGGAAGGCCTGAAGCTTTCTTT,CATSRDGRPEAFF
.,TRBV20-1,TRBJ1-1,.,TGCAGTGCGAGACAGAGGATGAACACTGAAGCTTTCTTT,CSARQRMNTEAFF
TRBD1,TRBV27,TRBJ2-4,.,TGTGCCAGCAGTCCCCCGACAGGGGTTGACGAAAACATTCAGTACTTC,CASSPPTGVDENIQYF
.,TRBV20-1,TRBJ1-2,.,TGCAGTGCTACCCGCCGAGGACCCACCTATGGCTACACCTTC,CSATRRGPTYGYTF
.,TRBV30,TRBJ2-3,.,TGTGCCTGGAGTGTACGACGCGGTCCCACAGATACGCAGTATTTT,CAWSVRRGPTDTQYF
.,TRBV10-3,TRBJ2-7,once,TGTGCCATCAGTGAGTCGGGTTCCGGTGGGAGCCCCTACGAGCAGTACTTC,CAISESGSGGSPYEQYF
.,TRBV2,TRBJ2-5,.,TGTGCCAGCAGTGATCGAGATCGCGGGACCCAGTACTTC,CASSDRDRGTQYF
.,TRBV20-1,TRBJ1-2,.,TGCAGTGCTAGAGATATCGGGACTTATGGCTACACCTTC,CSARDIGTYGYTF
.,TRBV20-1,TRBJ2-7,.,TGCAGTGCTGTCTCGTCCCGGGGGGCGCAACACGAGCAGTACTTC,CSAVSSRGAQHEQYF
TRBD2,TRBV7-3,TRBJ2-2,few,TGTGCCAGCACAACTTTGGACGTGTTGGGGGGGACCGGGGAGCTGTTTTTT,CASTTLDVLGGTGELFF
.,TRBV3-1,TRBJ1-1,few,TGTGCCAGCAGCCAAGCCCCCGCAGGGCCTGAAGCTTTCTTT,CASSQAPAGPEAFF
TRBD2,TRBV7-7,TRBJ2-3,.,TGTGCCAGCAGCCTCGGTCCTGGGACGGGGGGAACAGATACGCAGTATTTT,CASSLGPGTGGTDTQYF
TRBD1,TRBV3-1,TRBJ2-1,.,TGTGCCAGCAGCCACGGGACAGGGGGCAGGAATGAGCAGTTCTTC,CASSHGTGGRNEQFF
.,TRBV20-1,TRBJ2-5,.,TGCAGTGCTAGAGCTGAGGCCGGGGAGACCCAGTACTTC,CSARAEAGETQYF
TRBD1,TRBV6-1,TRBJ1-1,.,TGTGCCAGCAGTCTCGGGACAGGGACCCCGAACACTGAAGCTTTCTTT,CASSLGTGTPNTEAFF
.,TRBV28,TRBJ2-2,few,TGTGCCAGCAGCCTAGGGGCCAGGGCAATAGGGGAGCTGTTTTTT,CASSLGARAIGELFF
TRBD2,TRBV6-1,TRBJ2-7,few,TGTGCCAGCAGCGTTACATCAGCGGGAGGGCAAGGGGCCGAGCAGTACTTC,CASSVTSAGGQGAEQYF
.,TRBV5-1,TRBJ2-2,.,TGCGCCTCCCAAGAGTATAGCACCGGGGAGCTGTTTTTT,CASQEYSTGELFF
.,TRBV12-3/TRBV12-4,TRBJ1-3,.,TGTGCCAGCAGTTTAGTGGGAATAGGTGGAAACACCATATATTTT,CASSLVGIGGNTIYF
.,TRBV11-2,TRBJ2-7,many,TGTGCCAGCAGCTTAGATTGGCGACTAGGATCACACGAGCAGTACTTC,CASSLDWRLGSHEQYF
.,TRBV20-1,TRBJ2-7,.,TGCAGTGCTAGTCTCGTGACAGCGGGCATTTACCACGAGCAGTACTTC,CSASLVTAGIYHEQYF
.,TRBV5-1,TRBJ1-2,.,TGCGCCAGCAGTCCACTCCGCTACGGGAACTATGGCTACACCTTC,CASSPLRYGNYGYTF
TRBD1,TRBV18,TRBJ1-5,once,TGTGCCAGCTCACCACCGGCAGGGGGGCAGCCCCAGCATTTT,CASSPPAGGQPQHF
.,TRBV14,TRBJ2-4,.,TGTGCCAGCAGCCATGGGGCCCAGACAGCCAAAAACATTCAGTACTTC,CASSHGAQTAKNIQYF
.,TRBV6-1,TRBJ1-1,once,TGTGCCAGCAGTGAGAGATGGAACACTGAAGCTTTCTTT,CASSERWNTEAFF
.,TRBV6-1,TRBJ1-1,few,TGTGCCAGCAGCCCCGGATTCGGACAACTGAACACTGAAGCTTTCTTT,CASSPGFGQLNTEAFF
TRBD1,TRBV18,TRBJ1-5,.,TGTGCCAGCTCACCTTCGGGGGGGACAGACAATCAGCCCCAGCATTTT,CASSPSGGTDNQPQHF
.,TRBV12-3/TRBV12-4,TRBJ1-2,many,TGTGCCAGCAGTTCGGGGTGGTATGGCTACACCTTC,CASSSGWYGYTF
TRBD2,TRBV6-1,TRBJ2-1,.,TGCGCCAGCAGTGAGACTAGCGGGAGTTACAATGAGCAGTTCTTC,CASSETSGSYNEQFF
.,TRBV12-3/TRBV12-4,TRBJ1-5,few,TGTGCCAGCAGTTACGTCGGGTTCCGGGGAGGTAGCAATCAGCCCCAGCATTTT,CASSYVGFRGGSNQPQHF
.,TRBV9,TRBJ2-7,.,TGTGCCAGCAGCGTAAAACCCGGGCAGGGGACCTACGAGCAGTACTTC,CASSVKPGQGTYEQYF
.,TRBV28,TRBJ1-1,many,TGTGCCAGCAGTTTATTATCGCTGAACACTGAAGCTTTCTTT,CASSLLSLNTEAFF
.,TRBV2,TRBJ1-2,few,TGTGCCAGCAGTGATCCCCGGGCGGGCTATGGCTACACCTTC,CASSDPRAGYGYTF
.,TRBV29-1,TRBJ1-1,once,TGCAGCGTTGGTCTGGGTTGGAAGACTGAAGCTTTCTTT,CSVGLGWKTEAFF
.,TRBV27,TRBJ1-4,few,TGTGCCAGCAGTGTCCCCGGGGGGAGTGAAAAACTGTTTTTT,CASSVPGGSEKLFF
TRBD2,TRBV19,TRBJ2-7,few,TGTGCCAGTAAGAGGGCTAGCGGGGCCTACGAGCAGTACTTC,CASKRASGAYEQYF
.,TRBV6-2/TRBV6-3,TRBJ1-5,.,TGTGCCAGCAGTGTATTGGGAAGGAATCAGCCCCAGCATTTT,CASSVLGRNQPQHF
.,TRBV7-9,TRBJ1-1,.,TGTGCCAGCGGAAACGGGTTGGGCACTGAAGCTTTCTTT,CASGNGLGTEAFF
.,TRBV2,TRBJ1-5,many,TGTGCCAGCAGCAGCCCGAAGGAAAACAATCAGCCCCAGCATTTT,CASSSPKENNQPQHF
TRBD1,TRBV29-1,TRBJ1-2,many,TGCAGCCCCTGGGACAGCGTTTATGGCTACACCTTC,CSPWDSVYGYTF
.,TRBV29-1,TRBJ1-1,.,TGCAGCGTTGATCTGCAGAACACTGAAGCTTTCTTT,CSVDLQNTEAFF
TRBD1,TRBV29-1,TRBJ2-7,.,TGCAGCGGAACGGGACAGGGCTACGAGCAGTACTTC,CSGTGQGYEQYF